The T cell receptor (beta chain) described here comes from a study of identical twins. Notes on the study in general: Cross-sectional statistical analysis was relied on for the conclusions, without the same donors being followed.

V lost 2 bases and J 8 bases, leaving 13 bases between the germline ends. The CDR3 length is 14 residues. This clonotype showed up many times. What it recognizes is unknown. TCRdb re-called the 5' RACE reads through MiXCR, storing one row per CDR3 protein. The table shows fewer than 650,000 distinct CDR3 sequences, with 7.1% occurring only once. Donors were all healthy Caucasians. In addition, the sample was reused for a study of yellow fever vaccine responses in identical twins.

J is TRBJ2-1 and V is TRBV12-3 or TRBV12-4; D not resolved. The specimen was PBMCs. This sequence originates from a woman between 18 and 29 years old in good health. The CDR3: CASSLPPGRDEQFF. CDR3 nucleotide sequence: TGTGCCAGCAGTTTACCTCCCGGAAGGGATGAGCAGTTCTTC.